This T cell receptor (beta chain) was captured in a study of blood T cells in healthy people across ages. Using a J-beta primer mix together with a sample-barcoded 5' primer, a second PCR was run for about 7 to 12 cycles. TCRdb reanalysed the 5' RACE reads using MiXCR and keeps one entry per CDR3 protein. The data hold approximately 780,000 distinct CDR3 sequences, with around 24% observed a single time. CDR1 and CDR2 (germline): DFQATT, SNEGSKA (reference sequence). Unmatched junction bases numbered 3, after V lost 3 bases and J lost 4 bases. The CDR3 runs to 14 residues. These data also formed part of another study, on T cells of mothers and their children. As reported in that work: A primer called M1S, used in the second PCR, added sample barcodes and 2-4 random nucleotides. Among related mother-child pairs, overlap was slightly higher than in unrelated pairs, though not significantly.

This sequence was found in a boy aged 5-17 years in good health. The specimen was blood. J is TRBJ2-2 and V is TRBV20-1; TRBD2 matches at 9 bases. This CDR3 reads CSASAGGATGELFF. The CDR3 DNA is TGCAGTGCTAGTGCGGGGGGGGCCACCGGGGAGCTGTTTTTT.